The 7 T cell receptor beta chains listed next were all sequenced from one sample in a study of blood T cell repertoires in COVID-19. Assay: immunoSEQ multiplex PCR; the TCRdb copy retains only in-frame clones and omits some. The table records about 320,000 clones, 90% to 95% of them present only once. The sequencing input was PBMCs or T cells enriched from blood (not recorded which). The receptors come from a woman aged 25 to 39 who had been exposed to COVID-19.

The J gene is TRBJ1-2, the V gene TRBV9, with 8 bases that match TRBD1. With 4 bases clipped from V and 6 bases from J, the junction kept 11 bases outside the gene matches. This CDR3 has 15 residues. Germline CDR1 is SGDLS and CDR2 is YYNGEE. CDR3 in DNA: TGTGCCAGCAGCCCCGTCGACAGGGGTATCGATGGCTACACCTTC. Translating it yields CASSPVDRGIDGYTF.

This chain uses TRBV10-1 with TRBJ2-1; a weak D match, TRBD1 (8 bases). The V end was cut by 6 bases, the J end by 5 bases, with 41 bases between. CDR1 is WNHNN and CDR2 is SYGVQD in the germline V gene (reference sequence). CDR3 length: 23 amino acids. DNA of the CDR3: TGCGCCAGCAGCCGGGACAGGATCAGGTCCGGGAGGTGTCGCGTCCGGTTTAACAATGAGCAGTTCTTC. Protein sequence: CASSRDRIRSGRCRVRFNNEQFF.

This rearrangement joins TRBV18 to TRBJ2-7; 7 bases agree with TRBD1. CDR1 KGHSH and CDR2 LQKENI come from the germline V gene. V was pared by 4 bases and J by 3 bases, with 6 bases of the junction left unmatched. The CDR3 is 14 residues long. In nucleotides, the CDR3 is TGTGCCAGCTCACACCGGGACAGCCGCTACGAGCAGTACTTC. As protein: CASSHRDSRYEQYF.

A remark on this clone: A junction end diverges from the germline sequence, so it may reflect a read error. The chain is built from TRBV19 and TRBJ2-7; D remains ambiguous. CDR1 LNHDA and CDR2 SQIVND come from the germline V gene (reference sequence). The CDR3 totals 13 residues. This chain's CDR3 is CASSLDRRYEQYF. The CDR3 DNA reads TGTGCCAGTAGTTTAGACCGTCGGTACGAGCAGTACTTC.

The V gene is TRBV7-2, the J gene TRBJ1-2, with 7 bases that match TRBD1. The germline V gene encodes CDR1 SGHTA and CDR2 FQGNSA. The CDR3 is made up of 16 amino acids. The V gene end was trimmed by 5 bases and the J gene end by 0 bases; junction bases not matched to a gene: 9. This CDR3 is CASSQGQPITNYGYTF. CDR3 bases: TGTGCCAGCAGCCAGGGACAGCCTATAACTAACTATGGCTACACCTTC.

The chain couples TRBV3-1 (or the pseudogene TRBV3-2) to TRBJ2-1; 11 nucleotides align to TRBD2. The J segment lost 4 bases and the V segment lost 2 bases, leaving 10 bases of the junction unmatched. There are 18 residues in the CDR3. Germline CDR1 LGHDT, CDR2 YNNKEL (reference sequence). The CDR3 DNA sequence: TGTGCCAGCAGCCAACTCGGTCGTGGGACTAGCGGTTACAATGAGCAGTTCTTC. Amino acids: CASSQLGRGTSGYNEQFF.

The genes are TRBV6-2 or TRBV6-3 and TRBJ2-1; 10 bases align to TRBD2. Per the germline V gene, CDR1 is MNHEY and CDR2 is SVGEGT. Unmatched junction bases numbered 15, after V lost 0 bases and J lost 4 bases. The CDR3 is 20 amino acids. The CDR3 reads CASSYSTIAGGTESYNEQFF. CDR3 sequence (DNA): TGTGCCAGCAGTTACTCGACAATAGCGGGGGGTACAGAGTCTTACAATGAGCAGTTCTTC.